This TCR beta chain was observed in a study of metastatic and nonmetastatic thyroid tumors. About the study: Repertoires from blood and tumor or nodule tissue of malignant and benign thyroid patients were compared. Notes on the study in general: As reported, TCR beta diversity in blood and tumor was significantly higher in malignant thyroid tumors than in benign nodules.

This clone was detected only a few times. Antigen specificity is unknown. TCRdb re-analyzed the PCR reads through MiXCR. The sample has 4,000 to 5,000 clones, roughly 28% seen once. Thyroid surgery was preceded by no treatment in any patient. The germline gives CDR1 ENHRY, CDR2 SYGVKD. The CDR3 sequence is 13 residues long. V was clipped by 4 bases and J by 4 bases, with 10 bases between them. Sequenced material: adjacent normal tissue. V is TRBV10-3 and J is TRBJ1-2; no clear D. The source is a female donor with papillary thyroid cancer or a benign thyroid nodule (not recorded which). Some clones in this sample may be carry-over from other donors' samples. The CDR3 here is CAISGSPGYGYTF. CDR3 nucleotides: TGTGCCATCAGTGGGTCGCCCGGCTATGGCTACACCTTC.